The rows below give T cell receptor beta chains drawn from one sample of a study of T cells in Graves' hyperthyroidism and ophthalmopathy. TCRdb re-called the multiplex PCR reads with MiXCR, one entry per CDR3 protein. In the table there are under 750,000 distinct CDR3 sequences, 18% of which are singletons. What was sequenced was blood. The receptors come from a woman between 45 and 65 years old with Graves' hyperthyroidism that later progressed to Graves' ophthalmopathy. The CDR3 runs from the conserved cysteine through the conserved F or W. D genes are given only for firm matches. Size is omitted from some rows. Given values are once, few, many or a class for expanded clones.

CDR3nt: TGTGCCAGCAGCGTAGCTCTCGGGTTTACAGATACGCAGTATTTT
CDR3aa: CASSVALGFTDTQYF
abundance: few
d_gene: NA
v_gene: TRBV5-4
j_gene: TRBJ2-3

CDR3nt: TGTGCCAGTCGGGACGGAGCTTCACCCCTCCACTTT
CDR3aa: CASRDGASPLHF
abundance: few
d_gene: NA
v_gene: TRBV27
j_gene: TRBJ1-6

CDR3nt: TGCAGCGTCGATAGGGGGCCCAACAATGAGCAGTTCTTC
CDR3aa: CSVDRGPNNEQFF
abundance: NA
d_gene: TRBD1
v_gene: TRBV29-1
j_gene: TRBJ2-1

CDR3nt: TGCGCCAGCAGCTCCAGGACAGGGGATTTGTCCTACGAGCAGTACTTC
CDR3aa: CASSSRTGDLSYEQYF
abundance: many
d_gene: TRBD1
v_gene: TRBV5-1
j_gene: TRBJ2-7

CDR3nt: TGTGCCAGCAACCCTATACAGGGGTATAATTCACCCCTCCACTTT
CDR3aa: CASNPIQGYNSPLHF
abundance: few
d_gene: TRBD1
v_gene: TRBV7-8
j_gene: TRBJ1-6

CDR3nt: TGCAATGCTACGGCGGGAAGCTCCTACAATGAGCAGTTCTTC
CDR3aa: CNATAGSSYNEQFF
abundance: NA
d_gene: NA
v_gene: TRBV20-1
j_gene: TRBJ2-1

CDR3nt: TGTGCCAGCAGCCTCCAGTCCGAGGGGCCCTATGGCTACACCTTC
CDR3aa: CASSLQSEGPYGYTF
abundance: NA
d_gene: NA
v_gene: TRBV7-2
j_gene: TRBJ1-2

CDR3nt: TGTGCCAGCAGTTTATTTCTGAACACTGAAGCTTTCTTT
CDR3aa: CASSLFLNTEAFF
abundance: many
d_gene: NA
v_gene: TRBV12-3/TRBV12-4
j_gene: TRBJ1-1

CDR3nt: TGTGCCAGCTCACCACCCGAAGATACCTACGAGCAGTACTTC
CDR3aa: CASSPPEDTYEQYF
abundance: NA
d_gene: NA
v_gene: TRBV18
j_gene: TRBJ2-7

CDR3nt: TGCGCCAGCAGCGCGCGACAGGGAGTAAGGACTGAAGCTTTCTTT
CDR3aa: CASSARQGVRTEAFF
abundance: many
d_gene: TRBD1
v_gene: TRBV5-1
j_gene: TRBJ1-1

CDR3nt: TGTGCCAGCAGACGACAGGGGGAGTATGGCTACACCTTC
CDR3aa: CASRRQGEYGYTF
abundance: few
d_gene: TRBD1
v_gene: TRBV6-1
j_gene: TRBJ1-2

CDR3nt: TGTGCCAGCACCCAAGCGGGGGCGAGCTCCTACAATGAGCAGTTCTTC
CDR3aa: CASTQAGASSYNEQFF
abundance: NA
d_gene: TRBD2
v_gene: TRBV3-1
j_gene: TRBJ2-1

CDR3nt: TGTGCCAGCAGTGGGGTGGGTCATATCGGAACCGAAAAACTGTTTTTT
CDR3aa: CASSGVGHIGTEKLFF
abundance: NA
d_gene: NA
v_gene: TRBV27
j_gene: TRBJ1-4

CDR3nt: TGTGCCAGCAGTCCCCGTTGGGGAGGGTCACCCCTCCACTTT
CDR3aa: CASSPRWGGSPLHF
abundance: many
d_gene: NA
v_gene: TRBV12-3/TRBV12-4
j_gene: TRBJ1-6

CDR3nt: TGTGCCAGCAGCTTCGGACAGCTCTATGGCTACACCTTC
CDR3aa: CASSFGQLYGYTF
abundance: NA
d_gene: NA
v_gene: TRBV5-6
j_gene: TRBJ1-2

CDR3nt: TGTGCCAGCATCAGATCCGTGGGGTTCACTGAAGCTTTCTTT
CDR3aa: CASIRSVGFTEAFF
abundance: many
d_gene: NA
v_gene: TRBV6-1
j_gene: TRBJ1-1

CDR3nt: TGTGCCTGGAGTGGTGAAGGGTACTATGGCTACACCTTC
CDR3aa: CAWSGEGYYGYTF
abundance: many
d_gene: NA
v_gene: TRBV30
j_gene: TRBJ1-2

CDR3nt: TGTGCCAGCAGCCGTCGAGGGACTAGCGGATCCACAGATACGCAGTATTTT
CDR3aa: CASSRRGTSGSTDTQYF
abundance: NA
d_gene: TRBD2
v_gene: TRBV5-5
j_gene: TRBJ2-3

CDR3nt: TGCAGTGCTAGAGGACACGCTAATTCACCCCTCCACTTT
CDR3aa: CSARGHANSPLHF
abundance: NA
d_gene: NA
v_gene: TRBV20-1
j_gene: TRBJ1-6

CDR3nt: TGTGCCAGCAGTGTACTGGACAGGAACAATGAGCAGTTCTTC
CDR3aa: CASSVLDRNNEQFF
abundance: many
d_gene: TRBD1
v_gene: TRBV6-1
j_gene: TRBJ2-1

CDR3nt: TGTGCCAGCAGTCCAACCCGGGGACAGGGGAAAAATGGCTACACCTTC
CDR3aa: CASSPTRGQGKNGYTF
abundance: NA
d_gene: TRBD1
v_gene: TRBV6-1
j_gene: TRBJ1-2

CDR3nt: TGTGCCAGCAGTTACTCTATTGAGGGCTACAATGAGCAGTTCTTC
CDR3aa: CASSYSIEGYNEQFF
abundance: NA
d_gene: NA
v_gene: TRBV6-5
j_gene: TRBJ2-1

CDR3nt: TGCGCCAGCAGCTCGAAGACAGGGGAGTGGGAAAAACTGTTTTTT
CDR3aa: CASSSKTGEWEKLFF
abundance: NA
d_gene: TRBD1
v_gene: TRBV5-1
j_gene: TRBJ1-4

CDR3nt: TGTGCCAGCAGCCAACCTTTTACTAAGAAGAACACTGAAGCTTTCTTT
CDR3aa: CASSQPFTKKNTEAFF
abundance: many
d_gene: NA
v_gene: TRBV3-1
j_gene: TRBJ1-1

CDR3nt: TGTGCCAGCAGCCATGGGGTCAGGGGGCTTGGAAACACCATATATTTT
CDR3aa: CASSHGVRGLGNTIYF
abundance: NA
d_gene: TRBD1
v_gene: TRBV3-1
j_gene: TRBJ1-3

CDR3nt: TGTGCCAGCAGCCTCCCGGGACTACCAACCCAGTACTTC
CDR3aa: CASSLPGLPTQYF
abundance: NA
d_gene: TRBD2
v_gene: TRBV7-6
j_gene: TRBJ2-5

CDR3nt: TGTGCCAGCAGTAAGACAGGTTTCGATCAGCCCCAGCATTTT
CDR3aa: CASSKTGFDQPQHF
abundance: few
d_gene: NA
v_gene: TRBV6-1
j_gene: TRBJ1-5

CDR3nt: TGTGCCAGCAGCAGGGATTACTACGAGCAGTACTTC
CDR3aa: CASSRDYYEQYF
abundance: few
d_gene: NA
v_gene: TRBV6-5
j_gene: TRBJ2-7

CDR3nt: TGTGCCAGTAACGCAGGGGGCGGCTATGGCTACACCTTC
CDR3aa: CASNAGGGYGYTF
abundance: NA
d_gene: TRBD1
v_gene: TRBV19
j_gene: TRBJ1-2

CDR3nt: TGTGCCAGCAGCTTAGAGATCGTCAACACCGGGGAGCTGTTTTTT
CDR3aa: CASSLEIVNTGELFF
abundance: NA
d_gene: NA
v_gene: TRBV7-3
j_gene: TRBJ2-2

CDR3nt: TGTGCCAGCAGCTTGGTCGGGGGGCTCGGCGGGGAGCTGTTTTTT
CDR3aa: CASSLVGGLGGELFF
abundance: NA
d_gene: NA
v_gene: TRBV7-9
j_gene: TRBJ2-2

CDR3nt: TGTGCCAGCAGTTTGACGACAGATTACAATGAGCAGTTCTTC
CDR3aa: CASSLTTDYNEQFF
abundance: NA
d_gene: NA
v_gene: TRBV12-3/TRBV12-4
j_gene: TRBJ2-1

CDR3nt: TGTGCCAGCAGCCTCGACAGGGGGCAGAGCACCGGGGAGCTGTTTTTT
CDR3aa: CASSLDRGQSTGELFF
abundance: NA
d_gene: TRBD1
v_gene: TRBV7-8
j_gene: TRBJ2-2

CDR3nt: TGTGCCAGCAGCTTCGTCGCAGGGAGCACAGATACGCAGTATTTT
CDR3aa: CASSFVAGSTDTQYF
abundance: few
d_gene: NA
v_gene: TRBV5-5
j_gene: TRBJ2-3

CDR3nt: TGTGCCAGTAGTCGACAGGGGGCGGGTTACAATGAGCAGTTCTTC
CDR3aa: CASSRQGAGYNEQFF
abundance: NA
d_gene: TRBD1
v_gene: TRBV19
j_gene: TRBJ2-1

CDR3nt: TGTGCCAGCAGCTGGACCGGGACCGTTTATGGCTACACCTTC
CDR3aa: CASSWTGTVYGYTF
abundance: many
d_gene: NA
v_gene: TRBV11-2
j_gene: TRBJ1-2

CDR3nt: TGTGCCAGCAGCCCCCTCTGGGTAGCGGGGGTCTCCACAGATACGCAGTATTTT
CDR3aa: CASSPLWVAGVSTDTQYF
abundance: few
d_gene: TRBD2
v_gene: TRBV9
j_gene: TRBJ2-3

CDR3nt: TGTGCCAGCAGCTCCCCTTATGGAGGGACCGACTATGGCTACACCTTC
CDR3aa: CASSSPYGGTDYGYTF
abundance: few
d_gene: NA
v_gene: TRBV7-8
j_gene: TRBJ1-2

CDR3nt: TGTGCCAGCAGCTTAGGGCTTAGGGTGAATAATTCACCCCTCCACTTT
CDR3aa: CASSLGLRVNNSPLHF
abundance: NA
d_gene: NA
v_gene: TRBV11-2
j_gene: TRBJ1-6

CDR3nt: TGTGCCACCAGTGATACCGGCCTCCTGGAGGAGACCCAGTACTTC
CDR3aa: CATSDTGLLEETQYF
abundance: many
d_gene: NA
v_gene: TRBV24-1
j_gene: TRBJ2-5